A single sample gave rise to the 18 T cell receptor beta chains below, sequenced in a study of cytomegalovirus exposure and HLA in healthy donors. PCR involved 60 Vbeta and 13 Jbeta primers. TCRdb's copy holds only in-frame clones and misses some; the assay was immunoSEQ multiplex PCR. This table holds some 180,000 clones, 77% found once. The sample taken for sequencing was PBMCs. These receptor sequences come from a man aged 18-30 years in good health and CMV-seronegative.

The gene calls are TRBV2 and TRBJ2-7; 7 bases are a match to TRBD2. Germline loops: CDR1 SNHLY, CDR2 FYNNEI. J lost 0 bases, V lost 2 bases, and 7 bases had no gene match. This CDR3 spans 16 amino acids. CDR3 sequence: CASSESGGSGSYEQYF. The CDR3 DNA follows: TGTGCCAGCAGTGAATCTGGCGGGAGCGGCTCCTACGAGCAGTACTTC.

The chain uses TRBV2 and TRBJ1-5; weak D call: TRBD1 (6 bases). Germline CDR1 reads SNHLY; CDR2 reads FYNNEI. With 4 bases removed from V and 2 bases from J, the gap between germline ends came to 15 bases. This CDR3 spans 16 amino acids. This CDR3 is CASSALIRTGNQPQHF. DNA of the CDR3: TGTGCCAGCAGTGCCTTAATACGGACAGGCAATCAGCCCCAGCATTTT.

CDR3 DNA sequence: TGTGCCAGCAGCCAAGATGGGGGGTTTAGCACAGATACGCAGTATTTT. This encodes CASSQDGGFSTDTQYF. The rearrangement joins TRBV4-2 to TRBJ2-3; possibly TRBD2 for D (6 bases). This CDR3 spans 16 amino acids. Germline V gives CDR1 LGHNA, CDR2 YNFKEQ. Trimming stripped 0 bases from V and 0 bases from J, with 10 bases between.

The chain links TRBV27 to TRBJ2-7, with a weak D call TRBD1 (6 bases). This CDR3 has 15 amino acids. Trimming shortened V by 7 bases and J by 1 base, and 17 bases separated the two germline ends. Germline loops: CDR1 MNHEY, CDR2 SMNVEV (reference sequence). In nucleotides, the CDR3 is TGTGCCAGCATCCATCGACCACAGGGTTCCTACGAGCAGTACTTC. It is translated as CASIHRPQGSYEQYF.

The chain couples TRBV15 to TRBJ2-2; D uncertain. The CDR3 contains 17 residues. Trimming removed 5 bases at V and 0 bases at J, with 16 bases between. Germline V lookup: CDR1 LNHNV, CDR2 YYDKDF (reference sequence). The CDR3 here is CATSPIRSRSNTGELFF. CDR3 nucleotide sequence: TGTGCCACCAGCCCCATTCGGAGCAGATCGAACACCGGGGAGCTGTTTTTT. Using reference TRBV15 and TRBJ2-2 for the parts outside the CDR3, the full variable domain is DAMVIQNPRYQVTQFGKPVTLSCSQTLNHNVMYWYQQKSSQAPKLLFHYYDKDFNNEADTPDNFQSRRPNTSFCFLDIRSPGLGDTAMYLCATSPIRSRSNTGELFFGEGSRLTVL.

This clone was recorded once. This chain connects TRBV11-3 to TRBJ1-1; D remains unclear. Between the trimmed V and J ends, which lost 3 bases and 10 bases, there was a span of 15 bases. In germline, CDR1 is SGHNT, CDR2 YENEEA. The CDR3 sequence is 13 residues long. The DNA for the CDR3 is TGTGCCAGCAGCTTCCCCCACCCAGCGCCAGCTTTCTTT. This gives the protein CASSFPHPAPAFF.

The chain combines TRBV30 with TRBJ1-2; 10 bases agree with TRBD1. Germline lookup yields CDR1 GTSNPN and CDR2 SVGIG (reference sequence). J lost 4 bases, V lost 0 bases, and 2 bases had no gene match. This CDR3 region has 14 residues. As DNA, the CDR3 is TGTGCCTGGAGTGTCGACAGGGGGCCCTATGGCTACACCTTC. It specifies CAWSVDRGPYGYTF.

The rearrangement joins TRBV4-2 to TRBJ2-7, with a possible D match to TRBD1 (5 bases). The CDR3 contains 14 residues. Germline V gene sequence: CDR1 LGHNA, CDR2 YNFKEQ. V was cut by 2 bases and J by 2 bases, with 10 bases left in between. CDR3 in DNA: TGTGCCAGCAGCCAATCACAGGATACCTACGAGCAGTACTTC. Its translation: CASSQSQDTYEQYF.

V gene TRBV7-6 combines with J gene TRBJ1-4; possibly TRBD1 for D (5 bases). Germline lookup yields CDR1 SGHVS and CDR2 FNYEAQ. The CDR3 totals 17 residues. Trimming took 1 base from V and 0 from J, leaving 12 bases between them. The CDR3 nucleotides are TGTGCCAGCAGCTTAGAAGGGACGGGAGCAACTAATGAAAAACTGTTTTTT. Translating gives CASSLEGTGATNEKLFF.

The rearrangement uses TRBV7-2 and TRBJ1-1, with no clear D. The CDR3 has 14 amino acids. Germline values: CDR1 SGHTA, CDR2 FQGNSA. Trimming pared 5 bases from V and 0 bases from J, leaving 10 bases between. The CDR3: CASSPGGVNTEAFF. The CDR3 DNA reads TGTGCCAGCAGCCCGGGTGGAGTGAACACTGAAGCTTTCTTT. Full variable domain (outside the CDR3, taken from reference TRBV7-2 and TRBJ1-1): GAGVSQSPSNKVTEKGKDVELRCDPISGHTALYWYRQSLGQGLEFLIYFQGNSAPDKSGLPSDRFSAERTGGSVSTLTIQRTQQEDSAVYLCASSPGGVNTEAFFGQGTRLTVV.

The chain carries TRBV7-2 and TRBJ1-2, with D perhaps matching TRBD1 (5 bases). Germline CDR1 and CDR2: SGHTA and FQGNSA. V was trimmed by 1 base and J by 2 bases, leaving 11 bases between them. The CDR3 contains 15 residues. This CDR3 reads CASSLGGRSNYGYTF. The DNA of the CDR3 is TGTGCCAGCAGCTTAGGGGGCCGGTCGAACTATGGCTACACCTTC.

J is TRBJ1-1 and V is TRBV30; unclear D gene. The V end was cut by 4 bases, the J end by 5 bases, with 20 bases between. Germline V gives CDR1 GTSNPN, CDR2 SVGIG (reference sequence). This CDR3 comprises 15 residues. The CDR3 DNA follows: TGTGCCTGGAATAGCGAATCGATCCCTGGAACTGAAGCTTTCTTT. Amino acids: CAWNSESIPGTEAFF.

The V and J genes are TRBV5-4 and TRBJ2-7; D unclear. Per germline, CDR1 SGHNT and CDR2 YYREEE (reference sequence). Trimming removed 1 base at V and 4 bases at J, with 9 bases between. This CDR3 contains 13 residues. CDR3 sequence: CASSLKSKYEQYF. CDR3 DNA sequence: TGTGCCAGCAGCTTGAAGAGTAAATACGAGCAGTACTTC.

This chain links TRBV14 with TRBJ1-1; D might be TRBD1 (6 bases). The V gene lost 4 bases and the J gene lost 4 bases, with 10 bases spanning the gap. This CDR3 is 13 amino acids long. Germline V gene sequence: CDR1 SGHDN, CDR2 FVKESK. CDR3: CASSLTRGTEAFF. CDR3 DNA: TGTGCCAGCAGCCTAACCAGGGGCACTGAAGCTTTCTTT.

The CDR3 region is CASTLGGGWEKLFF. The CDR3, as DNA: TGTGCCAGCACCCTTGGGGGGGGCTGGGAAAAACTGTTTTTT. J is TRBJ1-4 and V is TRBV28, with a possible D match to TRBD1 (6 bases). The CDR3 sequence is 14 residues long. CDR1 is MDHEN and CDR2 is SYDVKM in the germline V gene. Trimming removed 7 bases at V and 8 bases at J, with 17 bases between. The full variable domain, with the rest looked up from reference TRBV28 and TRBJ1-4, is DVKVTQSSRYLVKRTGEKVFLECVQDMDHENMFWYRQDPGLGLRLIYFSYDVKMKEKGDIPEGYSVSREKKERFSLILESASTNQTSMYLCASTLGGGWEKLFFGSGTQLSVL.

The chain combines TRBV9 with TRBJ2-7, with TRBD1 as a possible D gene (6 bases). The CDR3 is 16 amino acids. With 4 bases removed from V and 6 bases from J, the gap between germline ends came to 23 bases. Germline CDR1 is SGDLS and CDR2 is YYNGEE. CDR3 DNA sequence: TGTGCCAGCAGCCCGCCACTGCCTACAGGGTTGGGCGAGCAGTACTTC. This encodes CASSPPLPTGLGEQYF.

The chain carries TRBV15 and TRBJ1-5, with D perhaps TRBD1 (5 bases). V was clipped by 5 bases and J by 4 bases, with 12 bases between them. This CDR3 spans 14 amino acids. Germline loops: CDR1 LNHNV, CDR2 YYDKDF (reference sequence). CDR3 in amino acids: CATSGQGGNQPQHF. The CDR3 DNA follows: TGTGCCACCAGCGGGCAGGGTGGAAATCAGCCCCAGCATTTT. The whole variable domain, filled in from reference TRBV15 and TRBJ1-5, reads DAMVIQNPRYQVTQFGKPVTLSCSQTLNHNVMYWYQQKSSQAPKLLFHYYDKDFNNEADTPDNFQSRRPNTSFCFLDIRSPGLGDTAMYLCATSGQGGNQPQHFGDGTRLSIL.

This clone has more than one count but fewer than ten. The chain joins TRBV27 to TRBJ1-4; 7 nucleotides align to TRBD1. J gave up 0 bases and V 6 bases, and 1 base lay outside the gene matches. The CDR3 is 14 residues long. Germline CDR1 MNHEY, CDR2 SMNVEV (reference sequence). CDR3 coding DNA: TGTGCCAGCAGCGGACAGGCAACTAATGAAAAACTGTTTTTT. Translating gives CASSGQATNEKLFF. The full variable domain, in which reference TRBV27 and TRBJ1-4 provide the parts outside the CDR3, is EAQVTQNPRYLITVTGKKLTVTCSQNMNHEYMSWYRQDPGLGLRQIYYSMNVEVTDKGDVPEGYKVSRKEKRNFPLILESPSPNQTSLYFCASSGQATNEKLFFGSGTQLSVL.